This T cell receptor (beta chain) was documented in a study of cytomegalovirus exposure and HLA in healthy donors. Study-level background: In a later analysis, the roughly 130 validation repertoires were reported to have used the same platform as the roughly 700 first-cohort repertoires.

The germline CDR1 and CDR2 sequences are SEHNR and FQNEAQ (reference sequence). The CDR3 length is 18 residues. With 1 base clipped from V and 5 bases from J, the junction kept 14 bases outside the gene matches. Method: immunoSEQ multiplex PCR; TCRdb's copy keeps in-frame clones and lacks some. The sample yields roughly 56,000 clones, 85% to 95% seen once. V and J are TRBV7-9 and TRBJ1-1, with 9 positions matching TRBD1. The sequenced sample was PBMCs. This TCR was recovered from a man between 18 and 29 years old in good health and CMV-seronegative. This CDR3 is CASSLVGSRTGVRTEAFF. The CDR3 DNA reads TGTGCCAGCAGCTTAGTTGGTAGCCGGACAGGGGTTCGGACTGAAGCTTTCTTT.